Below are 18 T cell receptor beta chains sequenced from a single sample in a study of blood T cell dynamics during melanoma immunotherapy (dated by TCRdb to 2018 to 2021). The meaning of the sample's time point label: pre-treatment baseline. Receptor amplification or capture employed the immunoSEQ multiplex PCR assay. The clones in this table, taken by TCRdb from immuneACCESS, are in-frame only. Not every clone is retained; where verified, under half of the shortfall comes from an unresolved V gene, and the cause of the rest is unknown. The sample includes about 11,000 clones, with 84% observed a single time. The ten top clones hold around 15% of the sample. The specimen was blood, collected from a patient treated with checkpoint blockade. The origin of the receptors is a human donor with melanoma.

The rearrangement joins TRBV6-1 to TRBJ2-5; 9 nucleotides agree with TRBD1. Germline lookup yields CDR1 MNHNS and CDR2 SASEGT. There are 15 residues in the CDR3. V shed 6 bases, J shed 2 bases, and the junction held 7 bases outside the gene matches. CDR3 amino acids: CASRDRGLVQETQYF. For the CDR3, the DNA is TGTGCCAGCAGGGACAGGGGCTTGGTTCAAGAGACCCAGTACTTC.

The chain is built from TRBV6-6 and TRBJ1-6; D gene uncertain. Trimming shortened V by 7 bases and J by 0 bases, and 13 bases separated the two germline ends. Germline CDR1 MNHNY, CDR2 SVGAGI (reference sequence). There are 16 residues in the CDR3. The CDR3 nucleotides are TGTGCCAGCACCGCAGGCCGACGCTCCTATAATTCACCCCTCCACTTT. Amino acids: CASTAGRRSYNSPLHF.

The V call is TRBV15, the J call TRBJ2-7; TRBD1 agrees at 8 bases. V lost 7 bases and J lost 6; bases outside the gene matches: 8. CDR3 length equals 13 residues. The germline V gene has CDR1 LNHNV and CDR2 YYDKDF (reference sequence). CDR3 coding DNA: TGTGCCACCACTCGGACAGGGTATGGCGAGCAGTACTTC. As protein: CATTRTGYGEQYF.

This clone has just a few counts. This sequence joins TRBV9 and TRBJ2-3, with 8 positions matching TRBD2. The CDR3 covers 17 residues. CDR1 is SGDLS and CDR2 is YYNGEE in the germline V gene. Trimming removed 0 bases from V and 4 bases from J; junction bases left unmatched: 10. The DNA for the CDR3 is TGTGCCAGCAGCGTAGATATGGCGGGGGGCGCCTCAGATACGCAGTATTTT. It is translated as CASSVDMAGGASDTQYF.

The CDR3 coding sequence is TGTGCCAGCAGTGAATGGAGCAACTACGAGCAGTACTTC. Protein: CASSEWSNYEQYF. The V and J genes are TRBV25-1 and TRBJ2-7; unclear D gene. V was trimmed by 1 base and J by 3 bases, leaving 7 bases between them. This CDR3 spans 13 amino acids. Germline values: CDR1 MGHDK, CDR2 SYGVNS.

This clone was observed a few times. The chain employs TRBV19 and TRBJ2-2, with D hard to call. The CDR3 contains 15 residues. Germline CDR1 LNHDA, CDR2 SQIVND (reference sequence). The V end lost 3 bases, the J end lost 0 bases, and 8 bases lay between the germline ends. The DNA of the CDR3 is TGTGCCAGTAGTATGAGAACAGCGAACACCGGGGAGCTGTTTTTT. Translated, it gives CASSMRTANTGELFF. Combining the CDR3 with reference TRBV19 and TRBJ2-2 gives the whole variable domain DGGITQSPKYLFRKEGQNVTLSCEQNLNHDAMYWYRQDPGQGLRLIYYSQIVNDFQKGDIAEGYSVSREKKESFPLTVTSAQKNPTAFYLCASSMRTANTGELFFGEGSRLTVL.

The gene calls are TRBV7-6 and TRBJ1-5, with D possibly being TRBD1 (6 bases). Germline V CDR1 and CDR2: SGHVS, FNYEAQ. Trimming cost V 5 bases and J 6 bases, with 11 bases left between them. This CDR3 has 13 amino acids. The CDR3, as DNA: TGTGCCAGCAGCCCACAGGGTGGTCAGCCCCAGCATTTT. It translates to CASSPQGGQPQHF. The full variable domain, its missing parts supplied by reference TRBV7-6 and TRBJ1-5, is GAGVSQSPRYKVTKRGQDVALRCDPISGHVSLYWYRQALGQGPEFLTYFNYEAQQDKSGLPNDRFSAERPEGSISTLTIQRTEQRDSAMYRCASSPQGGQPQHFGDGTRLSIL.

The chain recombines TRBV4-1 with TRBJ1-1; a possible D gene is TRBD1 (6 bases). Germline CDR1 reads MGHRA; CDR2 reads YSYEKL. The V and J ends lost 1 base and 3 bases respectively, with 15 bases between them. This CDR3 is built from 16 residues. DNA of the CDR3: TGCGCCAGCAGCCAAGTTAAAACAGGGAGATACACTGAAGCTTTCTTT. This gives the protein CASSQVKTGRYTEAFF.

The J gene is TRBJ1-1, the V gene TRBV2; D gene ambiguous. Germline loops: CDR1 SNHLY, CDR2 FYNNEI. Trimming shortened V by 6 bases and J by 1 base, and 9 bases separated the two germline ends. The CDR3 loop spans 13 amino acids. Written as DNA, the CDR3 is TGTGCCAGCAGGACCCTACAGAACACTGAAGCTTTCTTT. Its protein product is CASRTLQNTEAFF. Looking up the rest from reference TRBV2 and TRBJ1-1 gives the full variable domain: EPEVTQTPSHQVTQMGQEVILRCVPISNHLYFYWYRQILGQKVEFLVSFYNNEISEKSEIFDDQFSVERPDGSNFTLKIRSTKLEDSAMYFCASRTLQNTEAFFGQGTRLTVV.

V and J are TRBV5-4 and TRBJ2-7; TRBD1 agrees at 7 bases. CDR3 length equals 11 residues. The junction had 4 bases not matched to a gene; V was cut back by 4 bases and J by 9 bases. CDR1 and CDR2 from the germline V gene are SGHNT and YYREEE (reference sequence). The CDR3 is CASSNNRGQYF. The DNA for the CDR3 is TGTGCCAGCAGCAACAACAGGGGGCAGTACTTC.

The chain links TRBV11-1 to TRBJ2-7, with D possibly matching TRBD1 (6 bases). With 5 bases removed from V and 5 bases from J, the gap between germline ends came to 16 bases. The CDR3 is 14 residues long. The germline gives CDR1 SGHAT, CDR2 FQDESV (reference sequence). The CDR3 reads CASSPSTGFHEQYF. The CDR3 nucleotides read TGTGCCAGCAGCCCCTCTACAGGGTTCCACGAGCAGTACTTC.

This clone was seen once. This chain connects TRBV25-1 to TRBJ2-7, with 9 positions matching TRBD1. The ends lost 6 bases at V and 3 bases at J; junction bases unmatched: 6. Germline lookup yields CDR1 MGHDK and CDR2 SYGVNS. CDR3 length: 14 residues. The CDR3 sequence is CASRARTGVYEQYF. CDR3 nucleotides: TGTGCCAGCAGGGCCCGGACAGGGGTCTACGAGCAGTACTTC.

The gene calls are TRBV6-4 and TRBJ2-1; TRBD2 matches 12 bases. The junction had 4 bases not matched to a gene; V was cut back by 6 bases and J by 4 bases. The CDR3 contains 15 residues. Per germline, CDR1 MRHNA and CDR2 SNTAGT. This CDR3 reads CASSRTSGDYNEQFF. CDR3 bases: TGTGCCAGCAGCAGGACTAGCGGGGATTACAATGAGCAGTTCTTC.

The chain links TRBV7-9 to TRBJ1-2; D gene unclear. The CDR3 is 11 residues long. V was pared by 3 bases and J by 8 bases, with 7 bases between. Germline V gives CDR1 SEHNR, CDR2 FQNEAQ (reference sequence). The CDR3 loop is CASSFVEGYTF. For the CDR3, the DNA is TGTGCCAGCAGCTTTGTGGAGGGCTACACCTTC.

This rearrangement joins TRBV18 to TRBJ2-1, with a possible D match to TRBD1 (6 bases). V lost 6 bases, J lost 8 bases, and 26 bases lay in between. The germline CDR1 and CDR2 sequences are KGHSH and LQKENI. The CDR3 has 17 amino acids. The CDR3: CASSLNQIRGFDHEQFF. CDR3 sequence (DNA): TGTGCCAGCTCCCTCAACCAGATCAGGGGTTTCGATCATGAGCAGTTCTTC.

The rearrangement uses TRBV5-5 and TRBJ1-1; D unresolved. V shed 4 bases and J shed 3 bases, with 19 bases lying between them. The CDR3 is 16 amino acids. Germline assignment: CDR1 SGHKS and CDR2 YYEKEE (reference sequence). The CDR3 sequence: CASSQVYGRAYTEAFF. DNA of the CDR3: TGTGCCAGCAGCCAAGTGTATGGTAGGGCCTACACTGAAGCTTTCTTT.

The CDR3 here is CASSLEGLTVDEQYF. In DNA, the CDR3 is TGTGCCAGCAGCTTAGAGGGGTTGACGGTGGACGAGCAGTACTTC. This chain joins TRBV7-6 and TRBJ2-7, with TRBD1 as a possible D gene (5 bases). The length of the CDR3 is 15 residues. V was clipped by 1 base and J by 5 bases, with 15 bases between them. Germline values: CDR1 SGHVS, CDR2 FNYEAQ.

CDR3 in DNA: TGTGCCTGGAGTACCGGGACAGGGAATGAAAAACTGTTTTTT. Amino acid sequence: CAWSTGTGNEKLFF. This sequence joins TRBV30 and TRBJ1-4; TRBD1 aligns across 9 bases. The ends lost 2 bases at V and 5 bases at J; junction bases unmatched: 3. The CDR3 covers 14 residues. Per germline, CDR1 GTSNPN and CDR2 SVGIG (reference sequence).